The 8 T cell receptor beta chains given below trace back to one sample, sequenced in a study of T cells in women clearing cervical HPV infection. TCRdb's copy holds only in-frame clones and misses some; the assay was immunoSEQ multiplex PCR. The sample's table shows approximately 16,000 clones. The sample was blood buffy coat. The origin of the receptors is a woman aged 18 to 75 with a cervical HPV16 infection that either progressed to CIN3+ or cleared (not recorded which).

In regard to this clone: From the germline J gene comes the end of the CDR3, since the read stops 3 residues before it. The rearrangement joins TRBV20-1 to TRBJ1-4; D gene uncertain. CDR3 length: 12 amino acids. Trimming removed 3 bases at V and 7 bases at J, with 9 bases between. CDR1 is DFQATT, CDR2 SNEGSKA, per germline (reference sequence). CDR3 sequence reads: CSASYTGEKLFF. The part of the CDR3 DNA that was read is TGCAGTGCTAGTTATACGGGTGAAAAA.

Remarks on this clone: The read falls 3 residues short of the CDR3 end, and the missing part is taken from the germline J gene. J is TRBJ2-7 and V is TRBV10-3; 7 nucleotides line up with TRBD1. After removal of 6 bases from V and 2 bases from J, the junction contained 4 bases not matched to a gene. Germline values: CDR1 ENHRY, CDR2 SYGVKD. The CDR3 covers 13 residues. This chain's CDR3 is CAIRLGQAYEQYF. The sequenced CDR3 bases are TGTGCCATCAGGCTCGGACAGGCCTACGAG.

Remarks on this clone: The DNA ends 3 residues before the CDR3 does, and the rest of the CDR3 is filled in from the germline J gene. This rearrangement joins TRBV28 to TRBJ1-6; 8 nucleotides align to TRBD1. Unmatched junction bases numbered 17, after V lost 3 bases and J lost 4 bases. Germline V lookup: CDR1 MDHEN, CDR2 SYDVKM. The CDR3 totals 20 residues. CDR3: CASSFRTGESRGRYNSPLHF. The CDR3 DNA, read in part, is TGTGCCAGCAGTTTCCGAACTGGGGAAAGCAGGGGGCGGTATAATTCACCC.

As concerns this clone: The read stops 3 residues short of the end of the CDR3; the missing end is completed from the germline J gene. The chain has TRBV5-1 and TRBJ2-7; possibly TRBD1 for D (5 bases). The CDR3 sequence is 16 residues long. V gave up 0 bases and J gave up 0 bases, with 13 bases separating them. The germline V gene encodes CDR1 SGHRS and CDR2 YFSETQ. The part of the CDR3 DNA that was read is TGCGCCAGCAGCTTGGAGGCAGGGAAAGTCTCCTACGAG. Its protein is CASSLEAGKVSYE. The full CDR3 protein reads CASSLEAGKVSYEQYF. The full variable domain, with the rest looked up from reference TRBV5-1 and TRBJ2-7, is KAGVTQTPRYLIKTRGQQVTLSCSPISGHRSVSWYQQTPGQGLQFLFEYFSETQRNKGNFPGRFSGRQFSNSRSEMNVSTLELGDSALYLCASSLEAGKVSYEQYFGPGTRLTVT.

Remarks on this clone: The CDR3 end is not reached by the read, which stops 3 residues before it; the germline J gene fills it in. The V and J genes are TRBV12-3 or TRBV12-4 and TRBJ2-1; tentative D call: TRBD2 (7 bases). The V gene lost 6 bases and the J gene lost 2 bases, with 14 bases spanning the gap. The CDR3 is 15 residues long. The CDR3 is CASRHAGAPYNEQFF. The part of the CDR3 DNA that was read is TGTGCCAGCAGGCACGCGGGGGCCCCCTACAATGAG.

The CDR3 reads CAWRDRGYGYTF. Partial CDR3 DNA: TGTGCCTGGAGGGACAGGGGGTATGGC. V is TRBV30 and J is TRBJ1-2; 10 bases agree with TRBD1. The CDR3 end is not reached by the read, which stops 3 residues before it; the germline J gene fills it in. V gave up 3 bases and J gave up 5 bases; unmatched junction bases: 0. The CDR3 spans 12 residues. Germline CDR1 GTSNPN, CDR2 SVGIG (reference sequence).

Regarding this clone: From the germline J gene comes the end of the CDR3, since the read stops 3 residues before it. The chain couples TRBV12-3 or TRBV12-4 to TRBJ2-7; 10 nucleotides line up with TRBD1. The length of the CDR3 is 14 residues. Trimming removed 4 bases from V and 5 bases from J; junction bases left unmatched: 5. The CDR3 DNA, read in part, is TGTGCCAGCAGTTCCGGGACAGGGGCTCACGAG. Translating gives CASSSGTGAHE. In full, the CDR3 reads CASSSGTGAHEQYF.

A word on this clone: Sequencing ends 3 residues short of the CDR3 end; the germline J gene provides the rest. This chain joins TRBV18 and TRBJ1-2; 7 bases are a match to TRBD1. Germline CDR1 KGHSH, CDR2 LQKENI. The CDR3 is 14 residues long. The CDR3 here is CASPSRGRNYDYTF. CDR3 bases read: TGTGCCAGCCCCTCAAGGGGGCGGAACTACGAC. Using reference TRBV18 and TRBJ1-2 for the parts outside the CDR3, the full variable domain is NAGVMQNPRHLVRRRGQEARLRCSPMKGHSHVYWYRQLPEEGLKFMVYLQKENIIDESGMPKERFSAEFPKEGPSILRIQQVVRGDSAAYFCASPSRGRNYDYTFGSGTRLTVV.